This is a list of T cell receptor beta chains from one sample in a study of early T cells in non-severe SARS-CoV-2 infection. TCRdb re-called the 5' RACE reads with MiXCR, one entry per CDR3 protein. The sample consists of just under 65,000 distinct CDR3 sequences, approximately 9.2% of them appearing once. Sequenced here: whole blood, sampled at baseline. These receptors were obtained from an adult who was a healthcare worker with PCR-confirmed SARS-CoV-2 infection or an uninfected control (not recorded which). Each CDR3 is given with its conserved first and last residue. A D gene is named only where the DNA matches it firmly. Where a row states a size, it is once, few, many or the class of an expanded clone; other rows omit it.

clone size | J gene | V gene | D gene | CDR3 protein | CDR3 DNA
few | TRBJ1-1 | TRBV7-3 | . | CASSSFMNTEAFF | TGTGCCAGCAGCTCTTTTATGAACACTGAAGCTTTCTTT
many | TRBJ2-3 | TRBV6-5 | TRBD1 | CASSPGTGGTDTQYF | TGTGCCAGCAGTCCCGGGACAGGCGGCACAGATACGCAGTACTTT
. | TRBJ1-6 | TRBV5-1 | . | CASSLAWGNQSPLHF | TGCGCCAGCAGCTTGGCTTGGGGAAATCAGTCACCCCTCCACTTT
many | TRBJ1-2 | TRBV7-8 | . | CASSQGTAPNYGYTF | TGTGCCAGCAGCCAAGGGACCGCTCCTAACTATGGCTACACCTTC
. | TRBJ1-6 | TRBV5-4 | . | CASSLRPGLLNF | TGTGCCAGCAGCTTGAGACCGGGACTGCTTAACTTT
few | TRBJ2-3 | TRBV9 | . | CASSFSLSLGDTQYF | TGTGCCAGCAGCTTTAGTCTCTCTCTGGGGGATACGCAGTATTTT
many | TRBJ2-1 | TRBV6-5 | . | CASSYSVGLNEQFF | TGTGCCAGCAGTTACTCTGTGGGGCTGAATGAGCAGTTCTTC
. | TRBJ2-1 | TRBV24-1 | . | CATSDPGTQRDEQFF | TGTGCCACCAGTGACCCTGGGACTCAGAGGGATGAGCAGTTCTTC
many | TRBJ2-7 | TRBV7-2 | . | CASSPERILPYEQYF | TGTGCCAGCAGCCCGGAGAGGATACTACCCTACGAGCAGTACTTC
. | TRBJ1-1 | TRBV6-2/TRBV6-3 | . | CASSYKGARTEAFF | TGTGCCAGCAGTTACAAAGGGGCAAGGACTGAAGCTTTCTTT
few | TRBJ2-1 | TRBV7-9 | . | CASTLGEVLQF | TGTGCCAGCACCCTCGGCGAAGTACTACAATTC
. | TRBJ1-1 | TRBV10-1 | . | CASSDPPGSKDEAFF | TGCGCCAGCAGTGATCCCCCCGGTTCTAAAGATGAAGCTTTCTTT
few | TRBJ2-7 | TRBV10-2 | . | CASSNLLLNYEQYF | TGCGCCAGCAGTAATCTCCTCCTTAACTACGAGCAGTACTTC
. | TRBJ2-2 | TRBV30 | TRBD2 | CAWGPLLAGTGELFF | TGTGCCTGGGGCCCCTTACTAGCGGGCACCGGGGAGCTGTTTTTT
. | TRBJ1-6 | TRBV6-6 | . | CASSYRDDNSPLHF | TGTGCCAGCAGTTACAGGGACGATAATTCACCCCTCCACTTT
. | TRBJ2-2 | TRBV6-1 | TRBD2 | CASAGTSYTGELFF | TGTGCCAGTGCCGGGACTAGCTACACCGGGGAGCTGTTTTTT
. | TRBJ2-1 | TRBV7-3 | . | CASSPNYGGQLNEQFF | TGTGCCAGCAGCCCGAATTATGGGGGGCAGCTCAATGAGCAGTTCTTC
few | TRBJ2-3 | TRBV7-2 | TRBD2 | CASSLVLAGGDTQYF | TGTGCCAGCAGCTTAGTTCTAGCGGGTGGGGATACGCAGTATTTT
many | TRBJ2-3 | TRBV5-6 | TRBD2 | CASSVTSGDTQYF | TGTGCCAGCAGCGTGACTAGCGGAGATACGCAGTATTTT
many | TRBJ2-2 | TRBV7-9 | . | CASSFEELFF | TGTGCCAGCAGCTTTGAGGAGCTGTTTTTT
few | TRBJ2-5 | TRBV3-1 | TRBD2 | CASSPGRRGQETQYF | TGTGCCAGCAGCCCCGGGAGGCGGGGCCAAGAGACCCAGTACTTC
many | TRBJ1-5 | TRBV12-3/TRBV12-4 | . | CASTPGPWQPQHF | TGTGCCAGCACCCCGGGGCCGTGGCAGCCCCAGCATTTT
many | TRBJ2-5 | TRBV7-9 | TRBD2 | CASSSPIAGDQETQYF | TGTGCCAGCAGCTCTCCCATCGCGGGGGACCAAGAGACCCAGTACTTC
. | TRBJ2-7 | TRBV4-1 | . | CASSQDEQIRDEQYF | TGCGCCAGCAGCCAAGATGAACAGATTCGCGACGAGCAGTACTTC
. | TRBJ2-7 | TRBV7-3 | . | CASSQANWDEQYF | TGTGCCAGCAGCCAGGCTAATTGGGACGAGCAGTACTTC
. | TRBJ2-1 | TRBV20-1 | . | CSATPGASYNEQSF | TGCAGTGCTACCCCAGGGGCCTCCTACAATGAGCAGTCCTTC